Following are 8 T cell receptor beta chains from one sample sequenced in a study of vaccination and CD4 T cells after COVID-19 (dated by TCRdb to the early 2020s). Per the publication, the treatment or condition label means: approximately nine-day PBMC culture with coronavirus spike peptide pools or control peptides (ViraFEST assay). Libraries were constructed by PCR. This sample was sequenced with an Illumina iSeq 100. DNA from cultured CD4+ T cells underwent TCR sequencing with the Oncomine TCR Beta short-read assay at the Johns Hopkins FTIC core. Clones were called with MiXCR by TCRdb after fastp trimmed the public reads at Q25, and only in-frame beta chains were retained. Merged by CDR3 protein, the rows form single entries marked with the most common genes and DNA. The sample data list 9,500 to 15,000 distinct CDR3 sequences, and roughly 56% of these were observed just once. The top ten clones comprise about an eighth of the sample.

No antigen has been identified for these receptors. Material for sequencing was CD4+ T cells from blood, cultured in vitro. The receptors shown here come from a human donor who had recovered from COVID-19.

The genes are TRBV2 and TRBJ2-7; no clear D gene. Germline V gene data show CDR1 as SNHLY and CDR2 as FYNNEI. The V end was cut by 2 bases, the J end by 6 bases, with 5 bases between. The CDR3 extends over 11 amino acids. Here the CDR3 DNA reads TGTGCCAGCAGTGAATTTATCGAGCAGTACTTC. This encodes CASSEFIEQYF.

This chain uses TRBV29-1 with TRBJ1-5, with D possibly TRBD1 on 5 matching bases. In germline, CDR1 is SQVTM, CDR2 ANQGSEA. The CDR3 is 13 residues long. Trimming shortened V by 4 bases and J by 9 bases, and 16 bases separated the two germline ends. The DNA of the CDR3 is TGCAGCGTTGGCGGGACCGAAGGATGGCCCCAGCATTTT. Translation gives CSVGGTEGWPQHF.

The chain employs TRBV3-1 and TRBJ2-7, with 9 positions matching TRBD2. Per germline, CDR1 LGHDT and CDR2 YNNKEL (reference sequence). The V gene end was trimmed by 0 bases and the J gene end by 5 bases; junction bases not matched to a gene: 17. This CDR3 has 19 amino acids. The CDR3 is CASSQDAPRQGSGSHEQYF. CDR3 sequence (DNA): TGTGCCAGCAGCCAAGATGCCCCACGCCAGGGTAGCGGGAGCCACGAGCAGTACTTC.

V and J are TRBV20-1 and TRBJ2-1, with 9 bases matching TRBD2. CDR1 is DFQATT and CDR2 is SNEGSKA in the germline V gene (reference sequence). V shed 6 bases and J 3 bases; nucleotides not matched to a gene: 6. The CDR3 spans 14 residues. CDR3 nucleotide sequence: TGCAGTGCCTTAGCGGGAGAAGTCTACAATGAGCAGTTCTTC. It yields the protein CSALAGEVYNEQFF.

This clonotype has just a few counts. The chain recombines TRBV28 with TRBJ2-2; 8 nucleotides match TRBD1. CDR1 is MDHEN and CDR2 is SYDVKM in the germline V gene. The ends lost 8 bases at V and 9 bases at J; junction bases unmatched: 11. This CDR3 is 14 amino acids long. The CDR3 nucleotides are TGTGCCAGCCCCGGGACAGGTATGGACCGGGAGCTGTTTTTT. Its translation is CASPGTGMDRELFF.

This clonotype was seen only a few times. The chain carries TRBV7-3 and TRBJ1-2, with D uncertain. The CDR3 covers 13 residues. Between the trimmed V and J ends, which lost 1 base and 6 bases, there was a span of 9 bases. From germline, CDR1 is SGHTA and CDR2 FQGTGA. Here the CDR3 DNA reads TGTGCCAGCAGCTTAAGCAGGCAGGATGGCTACACCTTC. It encodes CASSLSRQDGYTF.

The chain uses TRBV6-5 and TRBJ1-2, with D uncertain. Trimming took off 0 bases at V and 8 bases at J, with 16 bases between the two ends. CDR3 length: 15 amino acids. The germline V gene encodes CDR1 MNHEY and CDR2 SVGAGI. This chain's CDR3 is CASSYSPSSGRGYTF. In nucleotides, the CDR3 is TGTGCCAGCAGTTACTCCCCGTCTTCAGGACGGGGCTACACCTTC.

This clonotype was observed a few times. The V gene is TRBV20-1, the J gene TRBJ2-5; no firm D call. CDR3 length: 13 residues. Germline lookup yields CDR1 DFQATT and CDR2 SNEGSKA (reference sequence). V shed 6 bases and J shed 0 bases, with 11 bases lying between them. The CDR3 nucleotides read TGCAGTGCCCGAGCAGCGTACCAAGAGACCCAGTACTTC. This translates into CSARAAYQETQYF.